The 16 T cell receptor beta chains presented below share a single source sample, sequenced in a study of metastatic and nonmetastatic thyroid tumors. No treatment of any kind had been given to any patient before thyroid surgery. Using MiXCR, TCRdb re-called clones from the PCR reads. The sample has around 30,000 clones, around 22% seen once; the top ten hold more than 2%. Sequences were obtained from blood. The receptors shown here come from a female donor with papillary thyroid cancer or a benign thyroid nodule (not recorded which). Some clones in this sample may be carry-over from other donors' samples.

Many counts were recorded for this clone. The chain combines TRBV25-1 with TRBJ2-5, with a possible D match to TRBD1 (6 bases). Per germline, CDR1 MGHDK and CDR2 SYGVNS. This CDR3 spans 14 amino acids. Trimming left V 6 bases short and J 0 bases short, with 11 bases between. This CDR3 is CASRGTGYQETQYF. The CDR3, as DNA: TGTGCCAGCAGGGGAACAGGGTACCAAGAGACCCAGTACTTC.

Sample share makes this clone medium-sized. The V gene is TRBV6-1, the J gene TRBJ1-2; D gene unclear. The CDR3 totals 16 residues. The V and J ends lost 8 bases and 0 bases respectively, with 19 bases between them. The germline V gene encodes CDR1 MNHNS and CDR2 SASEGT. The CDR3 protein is CASGVFTANSNYGYTF. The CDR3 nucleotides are TGTGCCAGCGGGGTATTTACGGCTAATTCTAACTATGGCTACACCTTC.

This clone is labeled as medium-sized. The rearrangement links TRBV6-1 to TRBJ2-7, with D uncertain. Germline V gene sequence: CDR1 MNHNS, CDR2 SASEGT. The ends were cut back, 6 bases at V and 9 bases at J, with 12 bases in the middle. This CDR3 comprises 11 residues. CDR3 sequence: CASSAQLVQYF. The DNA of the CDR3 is TGTGCCAGCAGCGCCCAACTGGTGCAGTACTTC.

CDR3 sequence reads: CASSSPGVNTEAFF. CDR3 nucleotide sequence: TGCGCCAGCAGCTCGCCGGGCGTCAACACTGAAGCTTTCTTT. The chain has TRBV5-1 and TRBJ1-1; D is undetermined. The germline V gene has CDR1 SGHRS and CDR2 YFSETQ. CDR3 size: 14 residues. V lost 3 bases, J lost 2 bases, and 11 bases lay in between.

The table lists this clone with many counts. The CDR3 DNA reads as TGTGCCAGCAGTAGACTAGGAATTTCTCTAGAGACCCAGTACTTC. Its protein product is CASSRLGISLETQYF. The chain uses TRBV28 and TRBJ2-5, with a tentative D call TRBD2 (6 bases). Trimming removed 5 bases at V and 4 bases at J, with 17 bases between. Germline assignment: CDR1 MDHEN and CDR2 SYDVKM. The CDR3 loop spans 15 amino acids.

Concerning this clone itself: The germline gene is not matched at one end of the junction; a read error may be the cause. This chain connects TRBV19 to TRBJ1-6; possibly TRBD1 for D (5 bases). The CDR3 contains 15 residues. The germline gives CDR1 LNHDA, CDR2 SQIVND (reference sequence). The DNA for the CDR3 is TGCGCCAGTAGTCGGGACGGGCCATATAATTCACCCCTCCACTTT. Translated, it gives CASSRDGPYNSPLHF.

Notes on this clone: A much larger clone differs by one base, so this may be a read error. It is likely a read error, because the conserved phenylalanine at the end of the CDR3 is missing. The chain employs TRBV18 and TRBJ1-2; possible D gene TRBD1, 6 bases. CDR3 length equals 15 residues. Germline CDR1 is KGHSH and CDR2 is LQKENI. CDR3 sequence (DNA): TGTGCCAGTTCACCATTTGGGCAGGGGAGCGATGGCTACACCCTC. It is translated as CASSPFGQGSDGYTL.

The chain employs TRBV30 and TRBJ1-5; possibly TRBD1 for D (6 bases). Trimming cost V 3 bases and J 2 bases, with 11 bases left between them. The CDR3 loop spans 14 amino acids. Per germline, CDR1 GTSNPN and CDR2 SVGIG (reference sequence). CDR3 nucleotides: TGTGCCTGGAGCCAGGGGATCGGCAATCAGCCCCAGCATTTT. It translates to CAWSQGIGNQPQHF.

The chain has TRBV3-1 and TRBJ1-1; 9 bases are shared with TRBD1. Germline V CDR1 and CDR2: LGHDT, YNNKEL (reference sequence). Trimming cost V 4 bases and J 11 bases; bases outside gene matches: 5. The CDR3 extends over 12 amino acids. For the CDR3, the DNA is TGTGCCAGCAGCCCTAGACAGGGGGGTGCTTTCTTT. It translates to CASSPRQGGAFF.

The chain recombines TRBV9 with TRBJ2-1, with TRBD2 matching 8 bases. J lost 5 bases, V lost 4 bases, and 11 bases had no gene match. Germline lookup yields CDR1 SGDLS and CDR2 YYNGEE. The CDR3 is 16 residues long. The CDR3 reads CASSSRTSRTNNEQFF. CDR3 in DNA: TGTGCCAGCAGCTCCAGGACTAGCAGAACTAACAATGAGCAGTTCTTC.

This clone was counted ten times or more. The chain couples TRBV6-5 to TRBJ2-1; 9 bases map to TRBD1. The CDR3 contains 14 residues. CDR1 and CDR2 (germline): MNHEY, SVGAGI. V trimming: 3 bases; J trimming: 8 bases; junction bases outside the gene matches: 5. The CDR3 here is CASSYDRGNYEQFF. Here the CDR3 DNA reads TGTGCCAGCAGTTATGACAGGGGGAATTATGAGCAGTTCTTC.

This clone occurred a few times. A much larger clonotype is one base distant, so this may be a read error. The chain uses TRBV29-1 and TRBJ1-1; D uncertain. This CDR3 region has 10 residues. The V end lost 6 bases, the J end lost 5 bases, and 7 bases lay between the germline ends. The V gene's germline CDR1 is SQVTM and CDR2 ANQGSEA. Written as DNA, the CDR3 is TGCAGCGTCCGAGGGACTGAAGCTTTCTTT. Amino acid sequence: CSVRGTEAFF.

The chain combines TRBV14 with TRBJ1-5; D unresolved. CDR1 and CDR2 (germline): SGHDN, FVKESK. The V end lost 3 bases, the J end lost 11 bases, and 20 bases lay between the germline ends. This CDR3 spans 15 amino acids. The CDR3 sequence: CASSHRLPGKKTQHF. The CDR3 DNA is TGTGCCAGCAGCCATCGACTACCCGGCAAAAAGACCCAGCATTTT.

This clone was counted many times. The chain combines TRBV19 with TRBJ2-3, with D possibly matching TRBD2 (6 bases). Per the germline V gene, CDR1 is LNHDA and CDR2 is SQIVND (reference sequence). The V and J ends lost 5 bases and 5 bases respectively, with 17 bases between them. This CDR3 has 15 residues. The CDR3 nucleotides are TGTGCCAGTAGTCTTGTGGGAGGCCTAATAGATACGCAGTATTTT. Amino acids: CASSLVGGLIDTQYF.

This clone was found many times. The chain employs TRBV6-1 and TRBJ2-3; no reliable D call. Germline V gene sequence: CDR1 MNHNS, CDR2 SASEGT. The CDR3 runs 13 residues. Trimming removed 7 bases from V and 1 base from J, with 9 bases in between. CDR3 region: CASKPGGTDTQYF. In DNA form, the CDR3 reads TGTGCCAGCAAACCTGGGGGCACAGATACGCAGTATTTT.

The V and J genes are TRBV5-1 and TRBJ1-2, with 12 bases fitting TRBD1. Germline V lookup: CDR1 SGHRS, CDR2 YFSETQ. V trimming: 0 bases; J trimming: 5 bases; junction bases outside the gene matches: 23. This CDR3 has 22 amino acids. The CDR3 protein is CASSLAGTGGQEPYPVSYGYTF. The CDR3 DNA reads TGCGCCAGCAGCTTGGCCGGGACAGGGGGCCAAGAACCCTATCCGGTTAGTTATGGCTACACCTTC.